These T cell receptor beta chains were read from a single sample in a study of OX40 agonist ivuxolimab in advanced cancers. Assay: immunoSEQ multiplex PCR; the TCRdb copy retains only in-frame clones and omits some. The repertoire holds about 68,000 clones, with over 80% as singletons. This specimen was CD4+ or CD8+ T cells sorted from blood, taken in a trial of the OX40 agonist ivuxolimab. The receptors here all came from an adult with an advanced solid tumor such as melanoma, head and neck, liver or kidney cancer. Both conserved end residues are trimmed from each CDR3.

V: TRBV6-5
J: TRBJ2-4
CDR3: ASSYNGGSAKNIQY

V: TRBV7-2
J: TRBJ2-3
CDR3: ASSLALAGGRATTDTQY

V: TRBV27
J: TRBJ2-3
CDR3: ASSDPGGTDTQY

V: TRBV6-5
J: TRBJ2-2
CDR3: ASSHLDGGELF

V: TRBV9
J: TRBJ2-1
CDR3: ASSVIVASEQF

V: TRBV4-3
J: TRBJ2-5
CDR3: ASSQDERDKETQY

V: TRBV25-1
J: TRBJ1-4
CDR3: ASRGTDEKLF

V: TRBV10-3
J: TRBJ1-2
CDR3: AITDRDLYGYT

V: TRBV2
J: TRBJ1-5
CDR3: ASRLENGPQH

V: TRBV28
J: TRBJ1-1
CDR3: ASSLSGGVRLEAF

V: TRBV27
J: TRBJ2-7
CDR3: ASSLRQGAYEQY

V: TRBV28
J: TRBJ2-3
CDR3: ASSRPGLAGGADTQY

V: TRBV15
J: TRBJ2-1
CDR3: ATSRGGGTSYNEQF

V: TRBV28
J: TRBJ2-2
CDR3: ASSNSGSGTGELF